The 32 T cell receptor beta chains in this list originate from one sample, sequenced in a study of cytomegalovirus exposure and HLA in healthy donors. The PCR was carried out with 60 Vbeta primers and 13 Jbeta primers. This table comes from immunoSEQ multiplex PCR, and its TCRdb copy is limited to in-frame clones, with some not included. Here the sample spans some 150,000 clones, around nine tenths being singletons. Sequencing used PBMCs. Source of these receptors: a woman aged 25 to 39 in good health and CMV-seronegative.

The J gene is TRBJ2-5, the V gene TRBV6-6; 8 nucleotides agree with TRBD2. V was pared by 2 bases and J by 2 bases, with 7 bases of the junction left unmatched. The germline V gene has CDR1 MNHNY and CDR2 SVGAGI (reference sequence). The CDR3 loop spans 16 amino acids. CDR3 loop: CASSYSGRGVQETQYF. The DNA of the CDR3 is TGTGCCAGCAGTTACAGCGGGCGGGGGGTACAAGAGACCCAGTACTTC.

The chain couples TRBV5-1 to TRBJ2-5; D call uncertain. The V end lost 1 base, the J end lost 5 bases, and 9 bases lay between the germline ends. Germline-derived CDR1 and CDR2 are SGHRS and YFSETQ. This CDR3 region has 13 residues. The DNA of the CDR3 is TGCGCCAGCAGCTTGATCCCCATGGAGACCCAGTACTTC. As protein: CASSLIPMETQYF.

This clone was counted once. V is TRBV12-5 and J is TRBJ2-7; 8 nucleotides match TRBD1. CDR1 is LGHNT, CDR2 FRNRAP, per germline. The V and J ends lost 7 bases and 2 bases, in that order; junction bases with no gene match: 10. This CDR3 comprises 15 residues. CDR3 sequence reads: CASALTGVGAYEQYF. CDR3 sequence (DNA): TGTGCTAGTGCCCTGACAGGGGTTGGGGCCTACGAGCAGTACTTC.

The chain couples TRBV9 to TRBJ2-3, with 9 nucleotides matching TRBD2. The CDR3 has 17 amino acids. Per germline, CDR1 SGDLS and CDR2 YYNGEE. With 1 base clipped from V and 0 bases from J, the junction kept 6 bases outside the gene matches. CDR3 residues: CASSVSLAGQSTDTQYF. The CDR3 DNA reads as TGTGCCAGCAGCGTAAGCCTAGCGGGGCAAAGCACAGATACGCAGTATTTT.

The chain links TRBV2 to TRBJ1-5; a weak D match, TRBD1 (5 bases). Germline loops: CDR1 SNHLY, CDR2 FYNNEI. With 7 bases removed from V and 3 bases from J, the gap between germline ends came to 16 bases. This CDR3 contains 15 residues. The CDR3 protein is CASTDTQGLNQPQHF. CDR3 nucleotide sequence: TGTGCCAGCACCGACACTCAGGGCCTCAATCAGCCCCAGCATTTT.

This chain joins TRBV9 and TRBJ2-7; D may be TRBD1 (6 bases). V was pared by 0 bases and J by 1 base, with 11 bases between. Germline V gives CDR1 SGDLS, CDR2 YYNGEE. This CDR3 spans 15 amino acids. This CDR3 is CASSVGAGVSYEQYF. In nucleotides, the CDR3 is TGTGCCAGCAGCGTAGGGGCAGGGGTTTCCTACGAGCAGTACTTC.

This rearrangement joins TRBV6-5 to TRBJ2-5; TRBD2 matches at 7 bases. The J call could be wrong; TRBJ2-7 is a better fit for the DNA end. Germline loops: CDR1 MNHEY, CDR2 SVGAGI. The CDR3 sequence is 11 residues long. In nucleotides, the CDR3 is TGTGCCTCGGGGGGTCAATACGAGCAGTACTTC. It yields the protein CASGGQYEQYF.

This sequence joins TRBV30 and TRBJ2-5; D ambiguous. The end of the DNA fits TRBJ2-7 better, so the J call may be wrong. The germline gives CDR1 GTSNPN, CDR2 SVGIG (reference sequence). The CDR3 runs 12 residues. As DNA, the CDR3 is TGTGCCTGGAGTCCACAGAGCTACGAGCAGTACTTC. Translated: CAWSPQSYEQYF.

Comment on this clone: The junction departs from the called germline gene at one end, perhaps through a read error. V usage is TRBV6-5 and J usage is TRBJ1-1, with 7 bases aligning to TRBD1. This CDR3 region has 15 residues. Germline values: CDR1 MNHEY, CDR2 SVGAGI. This CDR3 reads CASSRPTRGNTEALF. CDR3 bases: TGTGCCAGCAGTCGACCCACCAGGGGGAACACTGAAGCTCTCTTT.

The rearrangement joins TRBV2 to TRBJ1-1; D ambiguous. V lost 4 bases and J 0 bases, leaving 6 bases between the germline ends. The CDR3 runs to 13 residues. Germline loops: CDR1 SNHLY, CDR2 FYNNEI. Here the CDR3 reads CASSGDMNTEAFF. DNA for the CDR3: TGTGCCAGCAGTGGAGACATGAACACTGAAGCTTTCTTT.

J is TRBJ2-5 and V is TRBV6-5, with TRBD2 matching 12 bases. Germline trimming cut 2 bases from V and 3 bases from J; bases unmatched to any gene: 4. This CDR3 region has 16 residues. The germline CDR1 and CDR2 sequences are MNHEY and SVGAGI. The CDR3 protein is CASSYELAGGKETQYF. In DNA, the CDR3 is TGTGCCAGCAGTTACGAGCTAGCGGGGGGGAAAGAGACCCAGTACTTC.

The CDR3 DNA reads TGTGCCAGCAGCTCCCGGGGGGGCACCGGGGGCAATCAGCCCCAGCATTTT. Its protein is CASSSRGGTGGNQPQHF. The V gene is TRBV7-8, the J gene TRBJ1-5; maybe TRBD1 (6 bases). The V and J ends lost 4 bases and 2 bases respectively, with 18 bases between them. The germline V gene has CDR1 SGHVS and CDR2 FQNEAQ. The CDR3 is 17 amino acids. The entire variable domain, with the rest obtained from reference TRBV7-8 and TRBJ1-5, is as follows: GAGVSQSPRYKVAKRGQDVALRCDPISGHVSLFWYQQALGQGPEFLTYFQNEAQLDKSGLPSDRFFAERPEGSVSTLKIQRTQQEDSAVYLCASSSRGGTGGNQPQHFGDGTRLSIL.

This chain uses TRBV6-1 with TRBJ2-5; 7 positions agree with TRBD2. V trimming: 0 bases; J trimming: 5 bases; junction bases outside the gene matches: 6. Germline-derived CDR1 and CDR2 are MNHNS and SASEGT. The CDR3 sequence is 15 residues long. In DNA form, the CDR3 reads TGTGCCAGCAGTGAAGCAGTCGGGGGGTGGGAGACCCAGTACTTC. Amino acids: CASSEAVGGWETQYF.

The chain joins TRBV7-2 to TRBJ1-5; D not certain. The CDR3 has 15 amino acids. Trimming took off 5 bases at V and 2 bases at J, with 13 bases between the two ends. Germline values: CDR1 SGHTA, CDR2 FQGNSA. The DNA of the CDR3 is TGTGCCAGCAGCCCCGGAGGGCCGGGCAATCAGCCCCAGCATTTT. The encoded protein is CASSPGGPGNQPQHF.

J is TRBJ1-1 and V is TRBV6-1; D remains ambiguous. The CDR3 totals 12 residues. The ends were cut back, 4 bases at V and 10 bases at J, with 13 bases in the middle. Germline CDR1 and CDR2: MNHNS and SASEGT. The CDR3 nucleotides are TGTGCCAGCAGTGGGGCCACCAAGATAGCTTTCTTT. As protein: CASSGATKIAFF.

The chain combines TRBV29-1 with TRBJ1-1; 10 bases map to TRBD1. The CDR3 extends over 13 amino acids. V trimming: 4 bases; J trimming: 5 bases; junction bases outside the gene matches: 4. Germline CDR1 SQVTM, CDR2 ANQGSEA. CDR3 sequence (DNA): TGCAGCGTTGCGCCGGGACAGGGGACTGAAGCTTTCTTT. Amino acids: CSVAPGQGTEAFF.

The chain carries TRBV28 and TRBJ2-7; no firm D call. V gave up 1 base and J gave up 0 bases, with 13 bases separating them. CDR1 is MDHEN and CDR2 is SYDVKM in the germline V gene. The CDR3 covers 16 residues. The CDR3 is CASSLSLRQSSYEQYF. The CDR3 bases are TGTGCCAGCAGTTTATCCTTGCGGCAAAGCTCCTACGAGCAGTACTTC.

The rearrangement uses TRBV7-3 and TRBJ2-2; D ambiguous. Germline V CDR1 and CDR2: SGHTA, FQGTGA. This CDR3 region has 14 residues. V shed 5 bases and J shed 4 bases, with 11 bases lying between them. CDR3 amino acids: CASSLAPGTGELFF. For the CDR3, the DNA is TGTGCCAGCAGCCTCGCACCGGGCACCGGGGAGCTGTTTTTT.

The chain carries TRBV15 and TRBJ2-1; 9 nucleotides match TRBD2. Germline-derived CDR1 and CDR2 are LNHNV and YYDKDF (reference sequence). Trimming at V came to 7 bases and at J to 1 base, leaving 2 bases not matched to a gene. CDR3 size: 14 residues. The CDR3 region is CATKGLASYNEQFF. The CDR3 region has the DNA TGTGCCACCAAGGGACTAGCATCCTACAATGAGCAGTTCTTC.

The chain joins TRBV4-3 to TRBJ1-5; 8 bases line up with TRBD1. The CDR3 is made up of 17 amino acids. V lost 0 bases to trimming and J lost 6 bases; unmatched junction nucleotides: 10. Germline lookup yields CDR1 LGHNA and CDR2 YSLEER. DNA for the CDR3: TGCGCCAGCAGCCAAGACCCCGCAGGGGGCATGGTTCAGCCCCAGCATTTT. Residues: CASSQDPAGGMVQPQHF.

The rearrangement links TRBV27 to TRBJ1-4, with 7 positions matching TRBD1. V shed 5 bases, J shed 8 bases, and the junction held 8 bases outside the gene matches. Per germline, CDR1 MNHEY and CDR2 SMNVEV (reference sequence). The CDR3 is made up of 14 amino acids. The CDR3 spells CASSGRGEEEKLFF. The CDR3 DNA is TGTGCCAGCAGTGGCAGGGGGGAGGAGGAAAAACTGTTTTTT. The full variable domain, its missing parts supplied by reference TRBV27 and TRBJ1-4, is EAQVTQNPRYLITVTGKKLTVTCSQNMNHEYMSWYRQDPGLGLRQIYYSMNVEVTDKGDVPEGYKVSRKEKRNFPLILESPSPNQTSLYFCASSGRGEEEKLFFGSGTQLSVL.

As concerns this clone: Compared with germline, one end of the junction differs, possibly owing to a read error. This sequence joins TRBV9 and TRBJ2-5; 7 bases are a match to TRBD1. The germline CDR1 and CDR2 sequences are SGDLS and YYNGEE. The CDR3 totals 13 residues. DNA of the CDR3: TGTGCCAGCAGCCCCCGGACAGGAGAGTCCCAGTACTTC. The encoded protein is CASSPRTGESQYF.

The V and J genes are TRBV7-2 and TRBJ2-1; 9 nucleotides match TRBD2. Germline CDR1 and CDR2: SGHTA and FQGNSA. This CDR3 has 15 residues. The junction had 7 bases not matched to a gene; V was cut back by 6 bases and J by 4 bases. DNA of the CDR3: TGTGCCAGCAGGATTAGCGGGGGCCGGTACAATGAGCAGTTCTTC. Its protein product is CASRISGGRYNEQFF.

V usage is TRBV7-2 and J usage is TRBJ1-2, with 7 bases aligning to TRBD1. Germline trimming cut 5 bases from V and 4 bases from J; bases unmatched to any gene: 7. CDR1 is SGHTA and CDR2 is FQGNSA in the germline V gene. The CDR3 is made up of 14 amino acids. The CDR3 DNA is TGTGCCAGCAGCCCAGGACAGGCCTCCTATGGCTACACCTTC. It yields the protein CASSPGQASYGYTF. Full variable domain (outside the CDR3, taken from reference TRBV7-2 and TRBJ1-2): GAGVSQSPSNKVTEKGKDVELRCDPISGHTALYWYRQSLGQGLEFLIYFQGNSAPDKSGLPSDRFSAERTGGSVSTLTIQRTQQEDSAVYLCASSPGQASYGYTFGSGTRLTVV.

In DNA, the CDR3 is TGTGCCAGCAGTCCCAACACAGATACGCAGTATTTT. This encodes CASSPNTDTQYF. The V gene is TRBV27, the J gene TRBJ2-3; D is ambiguous. The CDR3 totals 12 residues. Germline CDR1 MNHEY, CDR2 SMNVEV (reference sequence). V was clipped by 5 bases and J by 2 bases, with 5 bases between them.

The chain combines TRBV9 with TRBJ1-4; D remains unclear. With 0 bases removed from V and 1 base from J, the gap between germline ends came to 10 bases. CDR1 SGDLS and CDR2 YYNGEE come from the germline V gene. The CDR3 covers 16 residues. The CDR3 protein is CASSVVPEGTNEKLFF. As DNA, the CDR3 is TGTGCCAGCAGCGTAGTTCCAGAGGGAACTAATGAAAAACTGTTTTTT.

V gene TRBV18 combines with J gene TRBJ2-2; D might be TRBD1 (5 bases). This CDR3 has 15 residues. Trimming removed 3 bases at V and 7 bases at J, with 15 bases between. From germline, CDR1 is KGHSH and CDR2 LQKENI. CDR3 amino acids: CASSPPLGLRGELFF. As DNA, the CDR3 is TGTGCCAGCTCACCTCCATTGGGGCTGCGCGGGGAGCTGTTTTTT.

The chain uses TRBV19 and TRBJ2-5; tentatively, D is TRBD1 (5 bases). This CDR3 comprises 17 residues. In germline, CDR1 is LNHDA, CDR2 SQIVND (reference sequence). Trimming cost V 0 bases and J 0 bases, with 14 bases left between them. CDR3 DNA: TGTGCCAGTAGTATAGACAGGGCAAATTCGTACCAAGAGACCCAGTACTTC. This gives the protein CASSIDRANSYQETQYF.

This chain uses TRBV9 with TRBJ2-2; 8 nucleotides line up with TRBD2. The CDR3 consists of 16 residues. The V segment lost 7 bases and the J segment 4 bases; nucleotides outside the gene matches: 12. In germline, CDR1 is SGDLS, CDR2 YYNGEE. The CDR3 protein is CASSTAGGVITGELFF. The CDR3 DNA sequence: TGTGCCAGCTCGACCGCCGGGGGGGTGATCACCGGGGAGCTGTTTTTT.

Remarks on this clone: The conserved final phenylalanine or tryptophan is absent from the CDR3, which likely points to a read error. This chain uses TRBV18 with TRBJ1-1; D is perhaps TRBD1 (5 bases). Trimming shortened V by 2 bases and J by 0 bases, and 7 bases separated the two germline ends. Germline CDR1 and CDR2: KGHSH and LQKENI. The CDR3 is 14 amino acids. The CDR3: CASSPDSLNTEAFV. The CDR3 nucleotides read TGTGCCAGCTCACCAGACAGTTTGAACACTGAAGCTTTCGTT.

The chain carries TRBV7-3 and TRBJ2-1, with D perhaps TRBD1 (5 bases). The CDR3 has 13 amino acids. Germline values: CDR1 SGHTA, CDR2 FQGTGA. V lost 1 base and J 7 bases, leaving 8 bases between the germline ends. In nucleotides, the CDR3 is TGTGCCAGCAGCTTAATAGGGGTAAATGAGCAGTTCTTC. It specifies CASSLIGVNEQFF.

This clone appeared a single time. The chain has TRBV28 and TRBJ1-1, with 7 nucleotides matching TRBD1. Trimming at V came to 4 bases and at J to 4 bases, leaving 9 bases not matched to a gene. This CDR3 comprises 15 residues. Germline V CDR1 and CDR2: MDHEN, SYDVKM. The CDR3 spells CASSSPPTGITEAFF. For the CDR3, the DNA is TGTGCCAGCAGTTCCCCTCCGACAGGGATCACTGAAGCTTTCTTT.